The sequence of this TCR beta chain was determined in a study of T cell responses to AZD1222 COVID-19 vaccine. Study-wide points: A reported finding is that nearly half of spike-specific TCRs target unmutated variant regions. It should be noted that donors were predominantly white British and more often female, and clonal diversity was possibly underestimated.

Clones were read by immunoSEQ multiplex PCR, and TCRdb kept only the in-frame ones, dropping some. The table has approximately 90,000 clones, 85% to 90% seen once. The V gene end was trimmed by 8 bases and the J gene end by 5 bases; junction bases not matched to a gene: 11. The CDR3 spans 14 residues. Germline CDR1 reads LNHDA; CDR2 reads SQIVND (reference sequence). A word on this clone: Its specificity is unknown.

Material: peripheral blood, obtained on day 0 of AZD1222 vaccination. This receptor was taken from an adult in good health. The chain recombines TRBV19 with TRBJ1-2; 7 bases fit TRBD1. The CDR3 nucleotides are TGTGCCAGTCCCCCTCGGGACAGCTCTTATGGCTACACCTTC. Translated, it gives CASPPRDSSYGYTF.